The 27 T cell receptor beta chains given below trace back to one sample, sequenced in a study of OX40 agonist ivuxolimab in advanced cancers. Clones were read by immunoSEQ multiplex PCR, and TCRdb kept only the in-frame ones, dropping some. There are some 59,000 clones in the sample; roughly 87% occur only once, and approximately 16% lies in the top ten. Material: CD4+ or CD8+ T cells sorted from blood, obtained in a trial of the OX40 agonist ivuxolimab. The receptors were sampled from an adult with an advanced solid tumor such as melanoma, head and neck, liver or kidney cancer.

V is TRBV2 and J is TRBJ2-7; 11 bases line up with TRBD2. CDR1 and CDR2 (germline): SNHLY, FYNNEI. The CDR3 length is 12 residues. J was trimmed by 7 bases and V by 9 bases; bases with no gene match: 5. CDR3 amino acids: CASRTSGWEQYF. CDR3 DNA: TGTGCCAGTAGGACTAGCGGGTGGGAGCAGTACTTC.

This clone was recorded only once. This chain links TRBV5-1 with TRBJ2-2, with D perhaps matching TRBD2 (6 bases). V shed 2 bases and J shed 2 bases, with 10 bases lying between them. CDR1 SGHRS and CDR2 YFSETQ come from the germline V gene. The CDR3 has 15 residues. The CDR3 DNA reads as TGCGCCAGCAGCTTCGGGGGATTAAACACCGGGGAGCTGTTTTTT. This encodes CASSFGGLNTGELFF.

The chain has TRBV6-5 and TRBJ2-7, with D possibly TRBD1 on 5 matching bases. V lost 6 bases, J lost 2 bases, and 14 bases lay in between. The germline CDR1 and CDR2 sequences are MNHEY and SVGAGI. The CDR3 length is 14 residues. This CDR3 reads CASSLFQGPYEQYF. The CDR3 DNA sequence: TGTGCCAGCAGCTTATTCCAGGGTCCCTACGAGCAGTACTTC.

This clone turned up a few times. The chain is built from TRBV19 and TRBJ2-5; D gene uncertain. Germline V gives CDR1 LNHDA, CDR2 SQIVND (reference sequence). Trimming removed 10 bases from V and 7 bases from J, with 7 bases in between. This CDR3 has 9 residues. The CDR3, as DNA: TGTGCCACCCAGTGGACCCAGTACTTC. Amino acid sequence: CATQWTQYF.

This chain links TRBV30 with TRBJ1-1; D gene ambiguous. V was shortened by 1 base and J by 7 bases, with 13 bases between the two germline ends. The CDR3 is 13 residues long. Per the germline V gene, CDR1 is GTSNPN and CDR2 is SVGIG (reference sequence). Here the CDR3 DNA reads TGTGCCTGGAGTGACGGAGGGTGGGGTGAAGCTTTCTTT. This translates into CAWSDGGWGEAFF.

The rearrangement uses TRBV5-1 and TRBJ2-5; D unresolved. CDR3 size: 13 residues. Per germline, CDR1 SGHRS and CDR2 YFSETQ. Trimming took 0 bases from V and 5 from J, leaving 8 bases between them. The CDR3 is CASSLANGETQYF. The CDR3 region has the DNA TGCGCCAGCAGCTTGGCCAATGGGGAGACCCAGTACTTC.

V usage is TRBV28 and J usage is TRBJ1-2; TRBD1 agrees at 10 bases. Germline V lookup: CDR1 MDHEN, CDR2 SYDVKM. The CDR3 length is 15 residues. V gave up 6 bases and J gave up 7 bases; unmatched junction bases: 11. The CDR3, as DNA: TGTGCCAGCAGCCCCAGTGGGACAGGGGCCGGTGGCTACACCTTC. Translating it yields CASSPSGTGAGGYTF.

In this sample, this clone turned up once. The chain uses TRBV19 and TRBJ1-4; weak D call: TRBD1 (6 bases). Deletions cut 4 bases from V and 5 bases from J, with 8 bases between. Germline V lookup: CDR1 LNHDA, CDR2 SQIVND (reference sequence). This CDR3 is built from 13 residues. Here the CDR3 DNA reads TGTGCCAGTAGTAGGGGGCGCAATGAAAAACTGTTTTTT. Encoded protein: CASSRGRNEKLFF.

The genes are TRBV30 and TRBJ2-3; 9 positions match TRBD1. Trimming at V came to 5 bases and at J to 0 bases, leaving 9 bases not matched to a gene. In germline, CDR1 is GTSNPN, CDR2 SVGIG (reference sequence). This CDR3 is 16 amino acids long. The CDR3 region has the DNA TGTGCCTGGGGTGCGATGGGGACAGGGAGCACAGATACGCAGTATTTT. Its protein is CAWGAMGTGSTDTQYF.

The chain recombines TRBV19 with TRBJ1-3; D is possibly TRBD1 (5 bases). The CDR3 is 14 amino acids. Germline lookup yields CDR1 LNHDA and CDR2 SQIVND (reference sequence). Trimming took 7 bases from V and 4 from J, leaving 14 bases between them. The chain's CDR3 is CASKETRTGNTIYF. CDR3 sequence (DNA): TGTGCCAGTAAGGAGACGAGGACAGGAAACACCATATATTTT.

The rearrangement joins TRBV28 to TRBJ2-5; TRBD1 matches 11 bases. With V trimmed by 2 bases and J by 5 bases, 4 bases remained unmatched. The germline gives CDR1 MDHEN, CDR2 SYDVKM. The CDR3 is 15 amino acids. The CDR3 region is CASSLRTGGVETQYF. CDR3 DNA: TGTGCCAGCAGTTTACGGACAGGGGGCGTCGAGACCCAGTACTTC.

The chain has TRBV2 and TRBJ1-6; possibly TRBD1 for D (5 bases). Trimming took off 11 bases at V and 0 bases at J, with 14 bases between the two ends. The germline CDR1 and CDR2 sequences are SNHLY and FYNNEI. This CDR3 is 15 amino acids long. This CDR3 is CAGFGGSSYNSPLHF. CDR3 nucleotides: TGTGCCGGCTTTGGGGGGAGCTCCTATAATTCACCCCTCCACTTT.

In its sample, this clone ranks as medium-sized. Additional DNA sequences in this sample encode the identical CDR3. V is TRBV9 and J is TRBJ2-7, with 8 bases matching TRBD1. Germline loops: CDR1 SGDLS, CDR2 YYNGEE. Trimming took 3 bases from V and 4 from J; bases not matched to a gene: 3. The CDR3 consists of 13 residues. In nucleotides, the CDR3 is TGTGCCAGCAGCGGCCAGGGGGCGTACGAGCAGTACTTC. Its protein is CASSGQGAYEQYF.

The table lists this clone with a count of one. The genes are TRBV28 and TRBJ1-5; D ambiguous. This CDR3 comprises 12 residues. CDR1 and CDR2 from the germline V gene are MDHEN and SYDVKM. With 4 bases removed from V and 11 bases from J, the gap between germline ends came to 12 bases. In DNA, the CDR3 is TGTGCCAGCAGTTCGGGTTTGACGGCCCAGCATTTT. Its protein is CASSSGLTAQHF.

A word on this clone: Other nucleotide sequences from this sample produce the same CDR3. This chain links TRBV18 with TRBJ2-1; D is ambiguous. V lost 3 bases, J lost 0 bases, and 9 bases lay in between. CDR1 is KGHSH and CDR2 is LQKENI in the germline V gene. The length of the CDR3 is 15 residues. The CDR3 reads CASSPLASSYNEQFF. In DNA, the CDR3 is TGTGCCAGCTCACCTCTCGCGAGCTCCTACAATGAGCAGTTCTTC.

Worth noting for this clone: Sequence at one end of the junction differs from germline and may be a read error. The chain recombines TRBV7-7 with TRBJ2-3, with 8 bases matching TRBD2. Germline values: CDR1 SSHAT, CDR2 FNYEAQ (reference sequence). CDR3 length equals 15 residues. The CDR3 region has the DNA TGTGCTAGCAGCTTTTCGGGAGGGCCCACAGATACGCAGTATTTT. Its protein product is CASSFSGGPTDTQYF.

The gene calls are TRBV4-1 and TRBJ2-7, with 13 positions matching TRBD2. V lost 0 bases and J lost 3; bases outside the gene matches: 5. CDR1 and CDR2 from the germline V gene are MGHRA and YSYEKL. The CDR3 has 17 residues. The CDR3 loop reads CASSQEMGLAGYYEQYF. The DNA of the CDR3 is TGCGCCAGCAGCCAAGAGATGGGACTAGCGGGATACTACGAGCAGTACTTC.

The chain couples TRBV6-4 to TRBJ1-2; D remains unclear. This CDR3 has 11 residues. Germline CDR1 reads MRHNA; CDR2 reads SNTAGT. Deletions cut 2 bases from V and 2 bases from J, with 0 bases between. The CDR3 region is CASSDNYGYTF. The CDR3 DNA follows: TGTGCCAGCAGTGACAACTATGGCTACACCTTC.

This clone was detected only once. The chain carries TRBV28 and TRBJ2-7; 14 bases align to TRBD2. The CDR3 has 17 residues. Germline CDR1 is MDHEN and CDR2 is SYDVKM. V shed 6 bases and J 0 bases; nucleotides not matched to a gene: 7. CDR3 protein: CASSLTSGRGSSYEQYF. The CDR3 DNA sequence: TGTGCCAGCAGCCTGACTAGCGGGAGGGGTAGCTCCTACGAGCAGTACTTC.

The V and J genes are TRBV14 and TRBJ2-5; unclear D gene. The CDR3 is made up of 12 amino acids. Trimming stripped 0 bases from V and 7 bases from J, with 6 bases between. Looked up from germline, CDR1 is SGHDN and CDR2 is FVKESK. DNA of the CDR3: TGTGCCAGCAGCCAAGATATCAGGACCCAGTACTTC. This sequence encodes CASSQDIRTQYF.

V gene TRBV2 combines with J gene TRBJ1-1; D is uncertain. The CDR3 runs to 12 residues. The V and J ends lost 7 bases and 1 base respectively, with 7 bases between them. Germline V CDR1 and CDR2: SNHLY, FYNNEI. CDR3 nucleotides: TGTGCCAGCAAGGAGTGGAACACTGAAGCTTTCTTT. It translates to CASKEWNTEAFF.

The chain combines TRBV7-9 with TRBJ2-4; weak D call: TRBD2 (6 bases). Per germline, CDR1 SEHNR and CDR2 FQNEAQ (reference sequence). Trimming shortened V by 3 bases and J by 6 bases, and 9 bases separated the two germline ends. The CDR3 runs to 13 residues. The DNA for the CDR3 is TGTGCCAGCAGCTTGTACGGGGGAAACATTCAGTACTTC. It is translated as CASSLYGGNIQYF.

V usage is TRBV2 and J usage is TRBJ2-5, with D maybe TRBD2 (6 bases). Germline CDR1 is SNHLY and CDR2 is FYNNEI. The germline V and J ends were trimmed by 6 bases and 5 bases, with 13 bases remaining between them. The CDR3 is 13 amino acids. Here the CDR3 DNA reads TGTGCCAGCAGCCACTCGGGGGAGGAGACCCAGTACTTC. Amino acids: CASSHSGEETQYF.

The gene calls are TRBV5-4 and TRBJ2-7; no clear D. CDR1 is SGHNT and CDR2 is YYREEE in the germline V gene (reference sequence). CDR3 length: 14 amino acids. V gave up 4 bases and J gave up 0 bases, with 11 bases separating them. CDR3 loop: CASSPSSASYEQYF. The CDR3 DNA reads TGTGCCAGCAGCCCCTCAAGCGCCTCCTACGAGCAGTACTTC.

CDR3 amino acids: CASSPGTGLYEKLFF. The CDR3 bases are TGCGCCAGCAGCCCGGGGACAGGTCTTTATGAAAAACTGTTTTTT. The chain has TRBV4-1 and TRBJ1-4; 8 positions match TRBD1. Germline CDR1 MGHRA, CDR2 YSYEKL. The CDR3 runs 15 residues. V was pared by 4 bases and J by 6 bases, with 7 bases of the junction left unmatched.

The rearrangement joins TRBV7-9 to TRBJ2-7; 12 positions agree with TRBD2. J lost 4 bases, V lost 5 bases, and 18 bases had no gene match. Germline V lookup: CDR1 SEHNR, CDR2 FQNEAQ (reference sequence). This CDR3 is 19 amino acids long. CDR3 sequence (DNA): TGTGCCAGCAGCCCTTTCGGCAGGGCTAGCGGGAGGGCCGTGTACGAGCAGTACTTC. This codes for CASSPFGRASGRAVYEQYF.

The chain recombines TRBV10-3 with TRBJ1-2; no firm D call. The germline V gene encodes CDR1 ENHRY and CDR2 SYGVKD. The CDR3 totals 13 residues. Trimming cost V 6 bases and J 0 bases, with 8 bases left between them. CDR3 protein: CAISGIANYGYTF. Here the CDR3 DNA reads TGTGCCATCAGCGGAATAGCTAACTATGGCTACACCTTC.